What follows describes a single T cell receptor beta chain. The germline CDR1 and CDR2 sequences are SNHLY and FYNNEI. The trim removed 3 bases at V and 0 bases at J, leaving 3 bases unmatched. This CDR3 has 15 residues. Profiled with immunoSEQ multiplex PCR; TCRdb holds only in-frame clones, not every one. The data contain 200,000 or so clones, roughly four fifths of them singletons. The data belong to a study of blood T cell repertoires in COVID-19. This chain connects TRBV2 to TRBJ2-7; TRBD2 matches at 9 bases. This TCR derives from a man aged 40-50 years who had recovered from COVID-19. Sequences were obtained from PBMCs or T cells enriched from blood (not recorded which). This CDR3 is CASSDLAGFSYEQYF. CDR3 nucleotide sequence: TGTGCCAGCAGTGACCTAGCGGGGTTCTCCTACGAGCAGTACTTC.